A single sample is the source of the 20 T cell receptor beta chains below, sequenced in a study of blood T cell repertoires in COVID-19. Produced via immunoSEQ multiplex PCR; TCRdb's table is partial and in-frame only. The data hold some 220,000 clones, with around 80% observed a single time. Sample: peripheral blood. The receptor source for this set is a woman of 80 years or more with active or convalescent COVID-19.

The rearrangement uses TRBV6-5 and TRBJ2-3; no clear D. Germline CDR1 and CDR2: MNHEY and SVGAGI. This CDR3 spans 12 amino acids. The germline V and J ends were trimmed by 7 bases and 1 base, with 6 bases remaining between them. The CDR3 region is CASTRGTDTQYF. The CDR3 coding sequence is TGTGCCAGCACCCGGGGCACAGATACGCAGTATTTT.

The chain links TRBV7-9 to TRBJ2-1; 7 bases agree with TRBD2. This CDR3 is 14 amino acids long. V lost 3 bases, J lost 6 bases, and 5 bases stayed unmatched. Germline CDR1 reads SEHNR; CDR2 reads FQNEAQ (reference sequence). The CDR3 protein is CASSFGGSSNEQFF. DNA of the CDR3: TGTGCCAGCAGCTTCGGGGGGAGTAGCAATGAGCAGTTCTTC.

This rearrangement joins TRBV10-3 to TRBJ2-3; D is perhaps TRBD2 (6 bases). The germline V and J ends were trimmed by 10 bases and 2 bases, with 10 bases remaining between them. The germline CDR1 and CDR2 sequences are ENHRY and SYGVKD. The CDR3 length is 12 residues. CDR3 sequence: CATAGNTDTQYF. The CDR3 coding sequence is TGTGCCACTGCGGGGAACACAGATACGCAGTATTTT.

V is TRBV15 and J is TRBJ1-1; 10 bases fit TRBD1. Germline V gene lookup returns CDR1 LNHNV and CDR2 YYDKDF (reference sequence). J lost 5 bases, V lost 1 base, and 4 bases had no gene match. There are 15 residues in the CDR3. CDR3 region: CATSRGGTGETEAFF. DNA for the CDR3: TGTGCCACCAGCAGAGGTGGGACAGGGGAAACTGAAGCTTTCTTT. Full variable domain (remainder filled in from reference TRBV15 and TRBJ1-1): DAMVIQNPRYQVTQFGKPVTLSCSQTLNHNVMYWYQQKSSQAPKLLFHYYDKDFNNEADTPDNFQSRRPNTSFCFLDIRSPGLGDTAMYLCATSRGGTGETEAFFGQGTRLTVV.

The chain joins TRBV5-5 to TRBJ1-1, with TRBD1 as a possible D gene (6 bases). The V end was cut by 3 bases, the J end by 1 base, with 13 bases between. Germline V gene lookup returns CDR1 SGHKS and CDR2 YYEKEE (reference sequence). The CDR3 runs to 15 residues. CDR3 DNA: TGTGCCAGCAGCTGGACCGGGACAAAGAACACTGAAGCTTTCTTT. Its protein product is CASSWTGTKNTEAFF. The entire variable domain, with the rest obtained from reference TRBV5-5 and TRBJ1-1, is as follows: DAGVTQSPTHLIKTRGQQVTLRCSPISGHKSVSWYQQVLGQGPQFIFQYYEKEERGRGNFPDRFSARQFPNYSSELNVNALLLGDSALYLCASSWTGTKNTEAFFGQGTRLTVV.

The V gene is TRBV5-1, the J gene TRBJ1-4, with D perhaps matching TRBD1 (6 bases). The CDR3 totals 16 residues. Trimming cost V 4 bases and J 8 bases, with 21 bases left between them. From germline, CDR1 is SGHRS and CDR2 YFSETQ. CDR3 sequence reads: CASSDRAGAGAEKLFF. Written as DNA, the CDR3 is TGCGCCAGCAGCGACCGCGCGGGGGCCGGTGCCGAAAAACTGTTTTTT. The full variable domain, rest sourced from reference TRBV5-1 and TRBJ1-4, is KAGVTQTPRYLIKTRGQQVTLSCSPISGHRSVSWYQQTPGQGLQFLFEYFSETQRNKGNFPGRFSGRQFSNSRSEMNVSTLELGDSALYLCASSDRAGAGAEKLFFGSGTQLSVL.

The V call is TRBV20-1, the J call TRBJ2-3; D remains ambiguous. Per germline, CDR1 DFQATT and CDR2 SNEGSKA (reference sequence). The CDR3 spans 13 residues. V lost 4 bases to trimming and J lost 0 bases, with 8 bases between them. The CDR3 bases are TGCAGTGCTATTGAGAGTAGCACAGATACGCAGTATTTT. This encodes CSAIESSTDTQYF.

The J gene is TRBJ2-3, the V gene TRBV12-5; D may be TRBD2 (5 bases). Germline V gives CDR1 LGHNT, CDR2 FRNRAP. The CDR3 is made up of 16 amino acids. V lost 4 bases to trimming and J lost 3 bases, with 17 bases between them. CDR3 sequence: CASGSGRGGGTDTQYF. The CDR3 DNA is TGTGCTAGTGGTTCCGGCCGGGGTGGTGGGACAGATACGCAGTATTTT.

CDR3 amino acids: CASSQAGQTSDTQYF. CDR3 DNA sequence: TGTGCCAGCAGCCAAGCAGGGCAAACATCAGATACGCAGTATTTT. The chain joins TRBV3-1 (or the pseudogene TRBV3-2) to TRBJ2-3, with D perhaps TRBD1 (5 bases). Deletions cut 1 base from V and 4 bases from J, with 12 bases between. The CDR3 is 15 amino acids. Germline V CDR1 and CDR2: LGHDT, YNNKEL (reference sequence).

The genes are TRBV6-5 and TRBJ2-3; D remains ambiguous. Germline V CDR1 and CDR2: MNHEY, SVGAGI. CDR3 length equals 14 residues. Deletions cut 5 bases from V and 4 bases from J, with 13 bases between. CDR3 protein: CASSPPGNPDTQYF. The DNA for the CDR3 is TGTGCCAGCAGTCCCCCAGGAAATCCAGATACGCAGTATTTT.

The V gene is TRBV3-1 (or the pseudogene TRBV3-2), the J gene TRBJ1-2, with D tentatively TRBD1 (6 bases). Germline V gives CDR1 LGHDT, CDR2 YNNKEL (reference sequence). The CDR3 is made up of 13 amino acids. Trimming shortened V by 3 bases and J by 4 bases, and 9 bases separated the two germline ends. CDR3 residues: CASSQGTLYGYTF. For the CDR3, the DNA is TGTGCCAGCAGCCAGGGGACACTCTATGGCTACACCTTC.

This clone is a singleton in its sample. Other DNA sequences in the sample encode the same CDR3. The chain has TRBV5-1 and TRBJ2-5; the match to TRBD1 covers 7 bases. Germline V lookup: CDR1 SGHRS, CDR2 YFSETQ. CDR3 length: 13 amino acids. After removal of 4 bases from V and 5 bases from J, the junction contained 5 bases not matched to a gene. CDR3 sequence: CASSLQGRETQYF. The CDR3 nucleotides read TGCGCCAGCAGCCTACAGGGGCGGGAGACCCAGTACTTC.

This sequence joins TRBV12-5 and TRBJ2-1, with 7 bases that match TRBD2. CDR3 length: 15 residues. From germline, CDR1 is LGHNT and CDR2 FRNRAP. J lost 2 bases, V lost 2 bases, and 3 bases had no gene match. CDR3 DNA sequence: TGTGCTAGTGGTTTGTCGAGCGGGGCCTACAATGAGCAGTTCTTC. Translated, it gives CASGLSSGAYNEQFF.

The table lists this clone with a few counts. The chain employs TRBV30 and TRBJ1-2; maybe TRBD1 (6 bases). The CDR3 is 11 amino acids. The V end was cut by 5 bases, the J end by 6 bases, with 10 bases between. Looked up from germline, CDR1 is GTSNPN and CDR2 is SVGIG (reference sequence). As DNA, the CDR3 is TGTGCCTGGGGTAACAGGGATGGCTACACCTTC. Residues: CAWGNRDGYTF.

Many counts were recorded for this clone. The chain is built from TRBV9 and TRBJ2-2, with D perhaps matching TRBD2 (5 bases). The CDR3 spans 15 residues. Germline V gene lookup returns CDR1 SGDLS and CDR2 YYNGEE. Trimming took off 0 bases at V and 4 bases at J, with 10 bases between the two ends. The CDR3 DNA is TGTGCCAGCAGCGTAGTCGGGGATTTCACCGGGGAGCTGTTTTTT. It is translated as CASSVVGDFTGELFF.

V usage is TRBV4-3 and J usage is TRBJ2-3; D not resolved. The CDR3 runs 15 residues. V lost 4 bases and J lost 0, with 11 bases in between. Germline CDR1 and CDR2: LGHNA and YSLEER. The CDR3 here is CASSPSRFSTDTQYF. CDR3 nucleotides: TGCGCCAGCAGCCCTAGTAGGTTCAGCACAGATACGCAGTATTTT.

V usage is TRBV29-1 and J usage is TRBJ2-1, with a tentative D call TRBD2 (7 bases). In germline, CDR1 is SQVTM, CDR2 ANQGSEA. V dropped 7 bases and J dropped 2 bases, with 15 bases sitting between them. This CDR3 is 14 amino acids long. The CDR3, as DNA: TGCAGCGCCCAAAGGGGGACTACCTACAATGAGCAGTTCTTC. Its protein is CSAQRGTTYNEQFF.

V usage is TRBV6-2 or TRBV6-3 and J usage is TRBJ2-1; TRBD2 might be the D (5 bases). The ends were cut back, 2 bases at V and 2 bases at J, with 13 bases in the middle. The CDR3 runs 16 residues. Germline V gives CDR1 MNHEY, CDR2 SVGEGT. In nucleotides, the CDR3 is TGTGCCAGCAGTTACGACTACTTACTTACCTACAATGAGCAGTTCTTC. Translating it yields CASSYDYLLTYNEQFF.

The chain has TRBV5-1 and TRBJ2-3; a possible D gene is TRBD1 (5 bases). The CDR3 runs to 14 residues. V dropped 6 bases and J dropped 1 base, with 12 bases sitting between them. Looked up from germline, CDR1 is SGHRS and CDR2 is YFSETQ. CDR3 region: CASKSLTGTDTQYF. The DNA of the CDR3 is TGCGCCAGCAAATCGTTGACAGGCACAGATACGCAGTATTTT.

The chain recombines TRBV13 with TRBJ1-2, with a possible D match to TRBD1 (6 bases). CDR3 size: 16 residues. The germline gives CDR1 PRHDT, CDR2 FYEKMQ (reference sequence). Trimming pared 0 bases from V and 3 bases from J, leaving 14 bases between. The CDR3 is CASSLGRARGHYGYTF. The CDR3 DNA follows: TGTGCCAGCAGCTTAGGCCGGGCCAGGGGTCACTATGGCTACACCTTC.